This T cell receptor (beta chain) was captured by sequencing in a study of PD-L1 blockade in urothelial cancer. Study as a whole: In the patient group, twenty-five of 29 were males with bladder-origin urothelial cancer. Blood underwent analysis 3 weeks (second dose) and 6 weeks after treatment began.

As to time point: peripheral blood 6 weeks after treatment start. Findings and caveats of the study: Pretreatment TCR clonality in blood, when below the median, was predictive of better survival.

The protocol was immunoSEQ multiplex PCR, while the TCRdb copy is restricted to in-frame clones and leaves out a portion. This sample carries tens of thousands of clones, about 91% of them seen once, and the ten largest clones take approximately 0.89%. CDR1 is LNHDA, CDR2 SQIVND, per germline (reference sequence). The CDR3 consists of 13 residues. The V end was cut by 6 bases, the J end by 9 bases, with 15 bases between. Only a few counts were recorded for this clone. Its antigen is currently unknown. The chain joins TRBV19 to TRBJ2-4; TRBD1 is a possible D gene (6 bases). Sequencing was performed on PBMCs, taken around atezolizumab (anti-PD-L1) treatment. The clonotype was recovered from a woman aged 80 or over with urothelial cancer. The CDR3: CASRNPGESIQYF. The CDR3 nucleotides read TGTGCCAGTAGAAACCCAGGGGAGAGCATTCAGTACTTC.